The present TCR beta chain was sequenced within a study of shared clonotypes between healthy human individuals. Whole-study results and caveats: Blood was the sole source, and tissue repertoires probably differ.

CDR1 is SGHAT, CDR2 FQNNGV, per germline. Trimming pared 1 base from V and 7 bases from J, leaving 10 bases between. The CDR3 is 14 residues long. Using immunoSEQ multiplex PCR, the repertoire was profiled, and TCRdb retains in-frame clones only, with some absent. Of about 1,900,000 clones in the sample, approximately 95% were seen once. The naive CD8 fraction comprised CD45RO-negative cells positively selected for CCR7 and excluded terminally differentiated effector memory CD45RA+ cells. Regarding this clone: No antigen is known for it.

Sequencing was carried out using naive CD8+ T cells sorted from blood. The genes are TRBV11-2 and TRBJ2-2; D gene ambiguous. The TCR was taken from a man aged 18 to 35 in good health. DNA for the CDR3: TGTGCCAGCAGCTTAGCGAAGAGAAGCGGGGAGCTGTTTTTT. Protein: CASSLAKRSGELFF.